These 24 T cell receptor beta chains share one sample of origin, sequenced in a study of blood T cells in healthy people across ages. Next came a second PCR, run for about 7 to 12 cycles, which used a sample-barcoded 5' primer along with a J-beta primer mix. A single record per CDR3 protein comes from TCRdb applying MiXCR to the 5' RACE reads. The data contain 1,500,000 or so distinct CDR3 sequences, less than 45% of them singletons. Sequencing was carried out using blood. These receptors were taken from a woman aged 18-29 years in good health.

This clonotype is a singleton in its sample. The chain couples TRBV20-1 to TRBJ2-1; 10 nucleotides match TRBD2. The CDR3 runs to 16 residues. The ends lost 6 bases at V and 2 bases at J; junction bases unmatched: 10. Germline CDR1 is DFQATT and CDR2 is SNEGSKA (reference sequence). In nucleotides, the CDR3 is TGCAGTGCCCGAGGGCGGACTAGCGGAACCTACAATGAGCAGTTCTTC. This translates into CSARGRTSGTYNEQFF.

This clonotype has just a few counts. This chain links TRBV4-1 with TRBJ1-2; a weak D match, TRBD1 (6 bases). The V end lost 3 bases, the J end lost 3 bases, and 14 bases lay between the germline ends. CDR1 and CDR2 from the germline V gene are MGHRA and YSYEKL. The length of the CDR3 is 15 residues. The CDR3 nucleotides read TGCGCCAGCAGCCAGAACAGGGAGGGGGACTATGGCTACACCTTC. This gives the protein CASSQNREGDYGYTF.

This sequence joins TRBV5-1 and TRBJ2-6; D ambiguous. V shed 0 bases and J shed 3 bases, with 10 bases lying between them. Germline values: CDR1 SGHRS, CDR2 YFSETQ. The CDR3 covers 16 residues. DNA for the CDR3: TGCGCCAGCAGCTTGGTAAAGGCTGGTGGGGCCAACGTCCTGACTTTC. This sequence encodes CASSLVKAGGANVLTF.

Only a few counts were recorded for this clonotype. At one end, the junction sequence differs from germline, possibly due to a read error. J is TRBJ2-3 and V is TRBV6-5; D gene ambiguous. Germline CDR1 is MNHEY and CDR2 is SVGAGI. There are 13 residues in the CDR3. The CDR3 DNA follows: TGTGCCAGCAGTCGACTGAGCAGAGATACGCAGTATTTT. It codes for CASSRLSRDTQYF.

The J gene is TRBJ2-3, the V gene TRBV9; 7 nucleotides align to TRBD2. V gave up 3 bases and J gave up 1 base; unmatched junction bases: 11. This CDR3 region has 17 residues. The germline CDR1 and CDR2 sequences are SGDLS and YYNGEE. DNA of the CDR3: TGTGCCAGCAGCGGTGGGACTACTCAAGCGGGCACAGATACGCAGTATTTT. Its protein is CASSGGTTQAGTDTQYF.

CDR3 protein: CSAGQAGRTDTQYF. DNA for the CDR3: TGCAGTGCTGGACAAGCGGGCCGCACAGATACGCAGTATTTT. The chain joins TRBV20-1 to TRBJ2-3, with D perhaps matching TRBD2 (6 bases). From germline, CDR1 is DFQATT and CDR2 SNEGSKA (reference sequence). The CDR3 sequence is 14 residues long. The V end was cut by 5 bases, the J end by 1 base, with 13 bases between.

As DNA, the CDR3 is TGTGCCATCAGTGAGAGGCAGGGGAATCAGCCCCAGCATTTT. Its protein is CAISERQGNQPQHF. The V call is TRBV10-3, the J call TRBJ1-5; tentative D call: TRBD1 (6 bases). Looked up from germline, CDR1 is ENHRY and CDR2 is SYGVKD. The CDR3 has 14 amino acids. Trimming shortened V by 2 bases and J by 4 bases, and 9 bases separated the two germline ends.

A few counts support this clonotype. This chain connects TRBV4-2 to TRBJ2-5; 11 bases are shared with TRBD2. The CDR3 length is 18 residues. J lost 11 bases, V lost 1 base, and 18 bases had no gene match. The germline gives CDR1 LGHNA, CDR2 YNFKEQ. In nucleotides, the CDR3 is TGTGCCAGCAGCCAAGGGGCCCTGAGTAGCGGGAGGGCCGGAGAGCAGTACTTC. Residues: CASSQGALSSGRAGEQYF.

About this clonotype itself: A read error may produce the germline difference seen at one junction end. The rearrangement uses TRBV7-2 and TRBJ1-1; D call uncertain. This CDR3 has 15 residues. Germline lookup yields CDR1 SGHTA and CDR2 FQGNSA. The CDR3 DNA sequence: TGTGCCAGCAGCTTACGGAGACACATGAACGCTGAAGCTTTCTTT. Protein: CASSLRRHMNAEAFF.

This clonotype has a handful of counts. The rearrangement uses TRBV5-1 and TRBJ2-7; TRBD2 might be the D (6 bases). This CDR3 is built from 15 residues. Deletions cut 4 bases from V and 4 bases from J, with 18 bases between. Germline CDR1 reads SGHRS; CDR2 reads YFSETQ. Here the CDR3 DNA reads TGCGCCAGCAGCCCGGGGGTCCAGGGTGAATACGAGCAGTACTTC. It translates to CASSPGVQGEYEQYF.

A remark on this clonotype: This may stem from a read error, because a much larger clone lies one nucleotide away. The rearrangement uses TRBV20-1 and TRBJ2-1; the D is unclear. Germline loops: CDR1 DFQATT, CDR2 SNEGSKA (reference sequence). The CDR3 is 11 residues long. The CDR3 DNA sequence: TGCAGTGTTAGAGTAAAGGATGAGCAGTTCTTC. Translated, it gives CSVRVKDEQFF.

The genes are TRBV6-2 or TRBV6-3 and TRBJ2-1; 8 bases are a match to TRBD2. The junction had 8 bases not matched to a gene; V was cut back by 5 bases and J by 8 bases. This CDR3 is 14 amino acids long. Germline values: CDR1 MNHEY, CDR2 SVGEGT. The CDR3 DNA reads TGTGCCAGCAGTGATAGCGGGGAGGGCGATGAGCAGTTCTTC. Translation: CASSDSGEGDEQFF.

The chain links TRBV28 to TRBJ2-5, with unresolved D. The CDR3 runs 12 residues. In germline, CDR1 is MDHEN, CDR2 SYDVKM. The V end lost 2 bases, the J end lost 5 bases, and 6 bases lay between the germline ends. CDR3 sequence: CASSLLHETQYF. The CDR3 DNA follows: TGTGCCAGCAGTTTACTCCATGAGACCCAGTACTTC. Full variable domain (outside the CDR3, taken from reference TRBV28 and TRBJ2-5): DVKVTQSSRYLVKRTGEKVFLECVQDMDHENMFWYRQDPGLGLRLIYFSYDVKMKEKGDIPEGYSVSREKKERFSLILESASTNQTSMYLCASSLLHETQYFGPGTRLLVL.

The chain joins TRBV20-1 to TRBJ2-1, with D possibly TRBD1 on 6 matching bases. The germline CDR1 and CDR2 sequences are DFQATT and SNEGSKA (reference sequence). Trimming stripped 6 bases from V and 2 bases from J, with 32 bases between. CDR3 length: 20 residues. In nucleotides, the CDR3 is TGCAGTGCAAATTATAAAACAGGGAGCTCTCAGGATTTCCCCTACAATGAGCAGTTCTTC. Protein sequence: CSANYKTGSSQDFPYNEQFF.

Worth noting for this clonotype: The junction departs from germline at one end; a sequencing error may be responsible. This CDR3 reads CAISELTSGRAYEQYF. DNA for the CDR3: TGTGCCATCAGTGAACTAACTAGCGGGAGGGCCTATGAGCAGTACTTC. The chain couples TRBV10-3 to TRBJ2-7; 13 nucleotides align to TRBD2. The CDR3 loop spans 16 amino acids. CDR1 and CDR2 from the germline V gene are ENHRY and SYGVKD.

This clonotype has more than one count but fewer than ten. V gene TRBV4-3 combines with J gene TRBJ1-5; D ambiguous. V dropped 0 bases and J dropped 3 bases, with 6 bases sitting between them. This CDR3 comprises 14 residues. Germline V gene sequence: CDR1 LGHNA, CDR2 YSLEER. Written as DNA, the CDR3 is TGCGCCAGCAGCCAAGAACAGTTCAATCAGCCCCAGCATTTT. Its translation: CASSQEQFNQPQHF.

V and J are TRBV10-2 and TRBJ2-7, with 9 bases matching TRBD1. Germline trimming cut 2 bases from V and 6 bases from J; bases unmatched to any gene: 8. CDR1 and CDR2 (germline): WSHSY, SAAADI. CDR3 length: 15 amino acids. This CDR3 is CASSEGRDRVPEQYF. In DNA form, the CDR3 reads TGCGCCAGCAGTGAGGGCAGGGACAGGGTTCCCGAGCAGTACTTC.

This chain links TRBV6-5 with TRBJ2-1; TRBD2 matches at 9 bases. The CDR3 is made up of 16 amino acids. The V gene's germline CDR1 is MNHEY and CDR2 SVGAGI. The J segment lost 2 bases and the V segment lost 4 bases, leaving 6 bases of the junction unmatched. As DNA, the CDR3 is TGTGCCAGCAGTTTGGCGGGAGGGGATCCCTACAATGAGCAGTTCTTC. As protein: CASSLAGGDPYNEQFF.

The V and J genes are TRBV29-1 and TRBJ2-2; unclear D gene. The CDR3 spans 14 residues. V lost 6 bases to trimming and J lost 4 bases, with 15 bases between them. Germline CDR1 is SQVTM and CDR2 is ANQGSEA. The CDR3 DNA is TGCAGCGTGAGGACGGTCCTGGGCACCGGGGAGCTGTTTTTT. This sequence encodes CSVRTVLGTGELFF.

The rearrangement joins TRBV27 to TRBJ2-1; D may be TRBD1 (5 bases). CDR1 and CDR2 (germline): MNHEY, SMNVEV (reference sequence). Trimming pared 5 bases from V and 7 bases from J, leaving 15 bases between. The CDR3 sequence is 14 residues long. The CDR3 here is CASSPALRGNEQFF. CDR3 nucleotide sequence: TGTGCCAGCAGTCCTGCACTAAGGGGTAATGAGCAGTTCTTC.

The DNA of the CDR3 is TGCGCCAGCAAACGCAACCTGGCATACAGTATGCAGTATTTT. Translating gives CASKRNLAYSMQYF. The chain has TRBV4-1 and TRBJ2-3; D unclear. There are 14 residues in the CDR3. Trimming shortened V by 7 bases and J by 11 bases, and 22 bases separated the two germline ends. Germline CDR1 reads MGHRA; CDR2 reads YSYEKL.

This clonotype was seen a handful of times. CDR3 nucleotides: TGTGCCAGCAGCTTTATAGCGGGGCCAGATACGCAGTATTTT. Translated: CASSFIAGPDTQYF. The V gene is TRBV7-9, the J gene TRBJ2-3, with 8 bases identical to TRBD2. The germline gives CDR1 SEHNR, CDR2 FQNEAQ (reference sequence). The ends lost 3 bases at V and 4 bases at J; junction bases unmatched: 3. This CDR3 is built from 14 residues.

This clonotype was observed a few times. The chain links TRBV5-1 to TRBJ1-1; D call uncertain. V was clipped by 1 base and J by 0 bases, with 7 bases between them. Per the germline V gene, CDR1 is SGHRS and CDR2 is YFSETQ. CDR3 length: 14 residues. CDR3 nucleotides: TGCGCCAGCAGCTTGTCCGACCTGAACACTGAAGCTTTCTTT. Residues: CASSLSDLNTEAFF.

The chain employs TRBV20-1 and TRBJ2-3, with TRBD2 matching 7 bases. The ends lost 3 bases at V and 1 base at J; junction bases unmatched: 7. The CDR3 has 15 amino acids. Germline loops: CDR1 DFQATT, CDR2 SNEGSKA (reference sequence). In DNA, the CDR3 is TGCAGTGCTAGTTGGGGGGGGAGTCGCACAGATACGCAGTATTTT. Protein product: CSASWGGSRTDTQYF.